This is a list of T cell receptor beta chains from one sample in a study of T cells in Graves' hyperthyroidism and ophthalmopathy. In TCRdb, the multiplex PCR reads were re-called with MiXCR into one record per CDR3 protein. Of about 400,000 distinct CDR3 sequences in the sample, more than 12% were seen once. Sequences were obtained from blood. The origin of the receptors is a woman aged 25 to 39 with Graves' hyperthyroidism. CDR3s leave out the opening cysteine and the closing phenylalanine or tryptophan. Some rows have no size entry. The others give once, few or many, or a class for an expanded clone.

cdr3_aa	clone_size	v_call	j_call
ASSLRGFNEKLF	NA	TRBV5-1	TRBJ1-4
ASSEFEGTGYNEQF	many	TRBV6-1	TRBJ2-1
ASSPSGRDTGELF	many	TRBV12-3/TRBV12-4	TRBJ2-2
ASSFAGHGYT	many	TRBV12-3/TRBV12-4	TRBJ1-2
ASSPLRGQINYGYA	NA	TRBV7-6	TRBJ1-2
ASSTDRMDSGANVLT	few	TRBV27	TRBJ2-6
ASSPRTSGSDNEQF	NA	TRBV7-8	TRBJ2-1
ASRPLSYNEQF	NA	TRBV12-3/TRBV12-4	TRBJ2-1
ASSLSGGSLSYEQY	NA	TRBV27	TRBJ2-7
ASSQELGSSYEQY	NA	TRBV4-1	TRBJ2-7
ASGFKTSGHTGELF	few	TRBV12-5	TRBJ2-2
ASSIEEDRGSYNEQF	NA	TRBV19	TRBJ2-1
SAGALAENTGELF	many	TRBV20-1	TRBJ2-2
ASSLAVSREKIPLYNEQF	NA	TRBV7-6	TRBJ2-1
ASSTGTMNTEAL	NA	TRBV7-3	TRBJ1-1
ASSRGNSGANVLT	many	TRBV5-1	TRBJ2-6
ASSQQAMNTEAF	many	TRBV18	TRBJ1-1
ASSLVPSDSIEYEQY	NA	TRBV7-9	TRBJ2-7
SARDSGKGDSPLH	once	TRBV20-1	TRBJ1-6
AWSYQGGITDTQY	few	TRBV30	TRBJ2-3
ASSLNRHNEQF	many	TRBV27	TRBJ2-1
ASSIVGLPSSNQPQH	NA	TRBV19	TRBJ1-5
ASSLIGSGSGETQY	many	TRBV7-3	TRBJ2-5
ATSRKTGSNTEAF	many	TRBV15	TRBJ1-1
ASSGGSTDTQY	many	TRBV25-1	TRBJ2-3
STTPQETQY	few	TRBV29-1	TRBJ2-5
ASRTGQGLMNTEAF	many	TRBV5-1	TRBJ1-1
AWNLAGVFNEQF	many	TRBV30	TRBJ2-1
AVQSGGSGANVLT	NA	TRBV6-1	TRBJ2-6
ASSQAGQGSYGYT	many	TRBV3-1	TRBJ1-2
ASGLAGTDTQY	many	TRBV5-1	TRBJ2-3
ASSFATGPNEKLF	NA	TRBV13	TRBJ1-4
ASSLFSQDNEQF	NA	TRBV5-1	TRBJ2-1
ASNLYGPLYEQY	few	TRBV6-1	TRBJ2-7
ATSEPGTAFGYT	many	TRBV24-1	TRBJ1-2
ASSQVLDRQPQH	many	TRBV3-1	TRBJ1-5
ASSFKPNYGYT	few	TRBV12-3/TRBV12-4	TRBJ1-2
ASSLGVAGGGETQY	many	TRBV12-3/TRBV12-4	TRBJ2-5
ATSRDYSGTNQPQH	few	TRBV15	TRBJ1-5
ASSKDRRATNEKLF	many	TRBV6-1	TRBJ1-4
ASSIDLSGANVLT	few	TRBV5-1	TRBJ2-6
AIKRRAGVTGELF	few	TRBV10-3	TRBJ2-2
ASSFSTGGNTEAF	NA	TRBV5-1	TRBJ1-1
ASSQESFSSYEQY	few	TRBV3-1	TRBJ2-7
ASSNRDRGQPQH	NA	TRBV12-3/TRBV12-4	TRBJ1-5
ASSPPLGREQY	many	TRBV18	TRBJ2-7
ASSSYGGGGETQY	many	TRBV11-2	TRBJ2-5
ASSQDYKTQY	few	TRBV14	TRBJ2-5
ASSLALGQGNTEAF	NA	TRBV28	TRBJ1-1
SVPGQGSGNTIY	many	TRBV29-1	TRBJ1-3